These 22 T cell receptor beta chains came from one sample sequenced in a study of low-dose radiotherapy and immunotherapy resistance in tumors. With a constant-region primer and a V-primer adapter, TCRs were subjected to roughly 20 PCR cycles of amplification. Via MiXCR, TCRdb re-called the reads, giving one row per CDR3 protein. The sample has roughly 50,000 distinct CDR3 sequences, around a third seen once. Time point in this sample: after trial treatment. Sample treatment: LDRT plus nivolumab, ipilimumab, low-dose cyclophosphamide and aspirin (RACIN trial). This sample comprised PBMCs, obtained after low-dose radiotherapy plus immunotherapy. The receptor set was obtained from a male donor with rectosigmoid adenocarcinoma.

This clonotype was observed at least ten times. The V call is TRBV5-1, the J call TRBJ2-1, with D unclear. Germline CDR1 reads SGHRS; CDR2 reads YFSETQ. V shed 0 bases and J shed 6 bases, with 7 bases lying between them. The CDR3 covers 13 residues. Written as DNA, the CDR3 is TGCGCCAGCAGCTTGGTTGCCCCCAATGAGCAGTTCTTC. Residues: CASSLVAPNEQFF.

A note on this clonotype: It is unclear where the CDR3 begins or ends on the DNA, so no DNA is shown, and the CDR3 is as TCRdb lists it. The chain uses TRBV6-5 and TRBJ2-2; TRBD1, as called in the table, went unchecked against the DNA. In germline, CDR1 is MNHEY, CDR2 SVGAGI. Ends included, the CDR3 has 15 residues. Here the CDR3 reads CASSHRAGTGELFFF.

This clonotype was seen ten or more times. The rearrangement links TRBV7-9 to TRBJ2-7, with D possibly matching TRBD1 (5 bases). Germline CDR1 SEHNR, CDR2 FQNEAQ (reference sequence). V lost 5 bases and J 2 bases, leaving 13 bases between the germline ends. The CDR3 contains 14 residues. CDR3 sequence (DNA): TGTGCCAGCAGCCTCCCGGACACCGCCTACGAGCAGTACTTC. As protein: CASSLPDTAYEQYF.

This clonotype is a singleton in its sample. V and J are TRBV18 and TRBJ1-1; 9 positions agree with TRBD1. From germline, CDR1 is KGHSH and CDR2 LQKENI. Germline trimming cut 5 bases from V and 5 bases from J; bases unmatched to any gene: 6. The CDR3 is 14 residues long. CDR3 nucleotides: TGTGCCAGCTCATCGGGACAGGGTAGGACTGAAGCTTTCTTT. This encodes CASSSGQGRTEAFF.

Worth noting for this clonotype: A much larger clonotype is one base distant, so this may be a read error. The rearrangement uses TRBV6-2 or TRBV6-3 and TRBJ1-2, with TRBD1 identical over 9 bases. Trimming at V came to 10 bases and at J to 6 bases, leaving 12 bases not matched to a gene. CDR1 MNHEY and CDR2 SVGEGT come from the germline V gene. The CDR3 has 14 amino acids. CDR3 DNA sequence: TGTGCCAACAGATCCACAGGGGGCGAAAATGGCTACACCTTC. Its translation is CANRSTGGENGYTF.

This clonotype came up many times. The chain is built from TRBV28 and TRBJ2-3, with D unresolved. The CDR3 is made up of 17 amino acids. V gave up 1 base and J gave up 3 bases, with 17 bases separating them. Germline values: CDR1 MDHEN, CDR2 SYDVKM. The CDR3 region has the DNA TGTGCCAGCAGTTTATCTACTCGGCGGAGCAAAACAGATACGCAGTATTTT. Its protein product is CASSLSTRRSKTDTQYF.

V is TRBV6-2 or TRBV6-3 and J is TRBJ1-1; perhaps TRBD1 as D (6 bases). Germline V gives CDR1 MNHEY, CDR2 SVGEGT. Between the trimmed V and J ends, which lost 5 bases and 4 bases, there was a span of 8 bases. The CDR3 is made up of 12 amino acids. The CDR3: CASSIGGTEAFF. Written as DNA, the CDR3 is TGTGCCAGCAGTATAGGGGGCACTGAAGCTTTCTTT.

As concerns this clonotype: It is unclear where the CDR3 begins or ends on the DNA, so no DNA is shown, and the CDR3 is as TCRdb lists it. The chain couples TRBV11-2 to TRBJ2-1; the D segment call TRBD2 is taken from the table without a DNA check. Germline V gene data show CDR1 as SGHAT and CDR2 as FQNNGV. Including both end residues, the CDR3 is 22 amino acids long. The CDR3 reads CASTNQTSLYFCATRLAGEQFF.

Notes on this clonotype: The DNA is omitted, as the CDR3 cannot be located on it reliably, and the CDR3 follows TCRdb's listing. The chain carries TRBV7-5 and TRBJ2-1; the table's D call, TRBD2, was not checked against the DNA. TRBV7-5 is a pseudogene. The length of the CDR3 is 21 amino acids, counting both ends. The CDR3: CISVPAATLGRSGRAGNEQFF.

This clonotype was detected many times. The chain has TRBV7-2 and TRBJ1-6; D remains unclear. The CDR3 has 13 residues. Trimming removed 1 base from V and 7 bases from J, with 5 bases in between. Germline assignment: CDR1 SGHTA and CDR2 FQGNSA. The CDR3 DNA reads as TGTGCCAGCAGCTTAGATCAGAATTCACCCCTCCACTTT. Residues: CASSLDQNSPLHF.

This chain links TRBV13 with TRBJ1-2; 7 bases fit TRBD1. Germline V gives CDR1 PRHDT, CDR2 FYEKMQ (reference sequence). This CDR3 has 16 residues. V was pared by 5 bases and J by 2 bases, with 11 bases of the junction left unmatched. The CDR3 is CASSPGGGLPNYGYTF. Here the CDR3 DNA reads TGTGCCAGCAGCCCAGGGGGTGGGTTGCCGAACTATGGCTACACCTTC.

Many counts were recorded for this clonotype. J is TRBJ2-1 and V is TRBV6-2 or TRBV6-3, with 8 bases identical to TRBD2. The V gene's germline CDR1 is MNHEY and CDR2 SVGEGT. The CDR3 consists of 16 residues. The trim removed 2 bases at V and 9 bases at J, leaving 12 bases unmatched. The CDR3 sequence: CASSYPGGDPRGEQFF. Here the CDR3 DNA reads TGTGCCAGCAGTTACCCGGGGGGGGACCCTCGGGGTGAGCAGTTCTTC.

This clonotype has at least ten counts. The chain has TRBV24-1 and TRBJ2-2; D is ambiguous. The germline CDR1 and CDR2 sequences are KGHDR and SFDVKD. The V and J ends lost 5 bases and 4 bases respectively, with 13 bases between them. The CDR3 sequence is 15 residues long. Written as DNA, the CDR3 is TGTGCCACCAGTGCGGCTATCAGGTCCACCGGGGAGCTGTTTTTT. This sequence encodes CATSAAIRSTGELFF.

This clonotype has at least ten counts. The CDR3 here is CASSQRVLRNEQYF. CDR3 in DNA: TGTGCCAGCAGCCAACGGGTCCTCCGGAACGAGCAGTACTTC. The V call is TRBV28, the J call TRBJ2-7; unclear D gene. V was cut by 6 bases and J by 5 bases, with 17 bases left in between. The CDR3 extends over 14 amino acids. Germline CDR1 MDHEN, CDR2 SYDVKM.

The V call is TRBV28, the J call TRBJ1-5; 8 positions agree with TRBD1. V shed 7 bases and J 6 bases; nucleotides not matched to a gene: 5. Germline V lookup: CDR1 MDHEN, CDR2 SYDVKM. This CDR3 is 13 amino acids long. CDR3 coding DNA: TGTGCCAGCACCGGTCAGGGGGCTCAGCCCCAGCATTTT. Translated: CASTGQGAQPQHF.

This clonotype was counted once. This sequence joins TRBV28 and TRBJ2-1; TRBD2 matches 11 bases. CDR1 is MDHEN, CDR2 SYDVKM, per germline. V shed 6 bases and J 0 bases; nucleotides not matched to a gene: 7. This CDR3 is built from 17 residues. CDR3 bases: TGTGCCAGCAGCACCGGACTAGCGGGCTTCTCCTACAATGAGCAGTTCTTC. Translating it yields CASSTGLAGFSYNEQFF.

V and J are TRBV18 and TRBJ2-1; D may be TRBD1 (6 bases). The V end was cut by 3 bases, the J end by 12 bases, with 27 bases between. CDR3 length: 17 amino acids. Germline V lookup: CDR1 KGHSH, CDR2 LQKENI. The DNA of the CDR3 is TGTGCCAGCTCACCCCTCTCCAGGGGTGGGGTTGGGTTGGTGCAGTTCTTC. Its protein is CASSPLSRGGVGLVQFF.

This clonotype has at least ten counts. The CDR3 DNA reads TGTGCCAGCAGTTCCGGGACACCCCCAAAGAAGGCTTTCTTT. Protein: CASSSGTPPKKAFF. The J gene is TRBJ1-1, the V gene TRBV28; D may be TRBD1 (6 bases). V lost 4 bases and J 11 bases, leaving 20 bases between the germline ends. CDR3 length equals 14 residues. Germline CDR1 MDHEN, CDR2 SYDVKM.

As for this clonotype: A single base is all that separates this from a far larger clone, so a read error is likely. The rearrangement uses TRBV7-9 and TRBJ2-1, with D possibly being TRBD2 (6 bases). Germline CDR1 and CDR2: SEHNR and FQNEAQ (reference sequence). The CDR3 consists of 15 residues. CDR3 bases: TGTGCCAGCAGCCTTCGGGGGAGCAACTACAATGAGCGGTTCTTC. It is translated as CASSLRGSNYNERFF.

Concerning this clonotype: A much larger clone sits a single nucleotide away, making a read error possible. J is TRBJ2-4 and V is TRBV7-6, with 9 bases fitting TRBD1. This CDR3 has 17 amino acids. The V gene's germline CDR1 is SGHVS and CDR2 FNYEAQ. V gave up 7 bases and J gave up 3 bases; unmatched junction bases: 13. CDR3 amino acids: CASITPQGARDKNIQYF. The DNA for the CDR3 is TGTGCCAGCATCACCCCACAGGGGGCGCGGGACAAAAACATTCAGTACTTC.

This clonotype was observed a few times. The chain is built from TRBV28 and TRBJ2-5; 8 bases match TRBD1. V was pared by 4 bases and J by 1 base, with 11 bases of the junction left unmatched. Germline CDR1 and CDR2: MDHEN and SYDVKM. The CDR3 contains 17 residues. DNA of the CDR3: TGTGCCAGCAGTTCGAGGCGACAGGGGCGATTCCAAGAGACCCAGTACTTC. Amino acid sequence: CASSSRRQGRFQETQYF.

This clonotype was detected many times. CDR3 amino acids: CASYEGPNTGELFF. In DNA form, the CDR3 reads TGTGCCAGCTACGAGGGGCCGAACACCGGGGAGCTGTTTTTT. The chain uses TRBV7-8 and TRBJ2-2; D tentatively fits TRBD1 or TRBD2 (5 bases each). V was shortened by 8 bases and J by 0 bases, with 10 bases between the two germline ends. The CDR3 totals 14 residues. Germline lookup yields CDR1 SGHVS and CDR2 FQNEAQ.